This T cell receptor (beta chain) was captured by sequencing in a study of CD4 T cells in relation to SARS-CoV-2 and coronaviruses. Turning to the study itself: Shared crossreactive spike epitopes were mapped to their HLA restriction.

Looked up from germline, CDR1 is LGHNA and CDR2 is YNFKEQ. This CDR3 has 16 amino acids. Trimming removed 3 bases from V and 2 bases from J, with 16 bases in between. Clones were read by immunoSEQ multiplex PCR, and TCRdb kept only the in-frame ones, dropping some. Of about 18,000 clones listed, around 81% are singletons. Unexposed donor CD4+ T cells date from about 2011-2018, before the COVID-19 pandemic. After approximately 10 days of culture, CD4+ T cells were isolated. This clone showed up just a few times. No antigen is known for it. This TCR was sampled from a human donor in good health. The chain couples TRBV4-2 to TRBJ1-2; unclear D gene. The source material was CD4+ T cells from PBMCs, cultured in vitro. CDR3 DNA sequence: TGTGCCAGCAGCCAGGGGTCATCGGGGATCAACTATGGCTACACCTTC. Its translation is CASSQGSSGINYGYTF.